This TCR beta chain was recorded in a study of OX40 agonist ivuxolimab in advanced cancers. Across the study: Ivuxolimab, an antibody that agonizes OX40 (CD134), was administered to the patients. Each patient was given ivuxolimab into a vein every 2 weeks, at 0.01 to 10 mg/kg. Of mixed ages from about 20 to 90 and averaging around 60 years, the group was approximately 84% male. Overall study results and limits: The study found among the lowest clonal expansion in partial responders at 0.1-3.0 mg/kg.

To note about this clone: The antigen is not known.

Produced via immunoSEQ multiplex PCR; TCRdb's table is partial and in-frame only. The repertoire includes 14,000 or so clones, roughly 71% of them detected once, and around 35% sits in the top ten. This specimen was CD4+ or CD8+ T cells sorted from blood, taken in a trial of the OX40 agonist ivuxolimab. The TCR was taken from an adult with an advanced solid tumor such as melanoma, head and neck, liver or kidney cancer.

The CDR3 nucleotides read TGTGCCAGTAGTTACCTCTCAGGGTCGCGTGGTGAAGCTTTCTTT. This gives the protein CASSYLSGSRGEAFF. This chain connects TRBV19 to TRBJ1-1, with D perhaps TRBD1 (5 bases). Germline V gives CDR1 LNHDA, CDR2 SQIVND (reference sequence). The germline V and J ends were trimmed by 5 bases and 7 bases, with 20 bases remaining between them. There are 15 residues in the CDR3.